In this sample, the clone carrying this T cell receptor beta chain turned up a few times. This sample is drawn from a study of regulatory T cells in long-lasting Graves disease. The V and J ends lost 4 bases and 4 bases, in that order; junction bases with no gene match: 8. Germline V gives CDR1 SGHRS, CDR2 YFSETQ. This CDR3 has 15 residues. According to the study, TCR beta libraries were built with iRepertoire HTBI primers and CDR3-region Arm-PCR. TCRdb ran MiXCR on the multiplex PCR reads and lists one entry per CDR3 protein. The sample has about 460,000 distinct CDR3 sequences, about 20% seen once. Time point of the sample: persistent/refractory GD, antithyroid drugs over 5 years with positive TRAb. TCR sequences were obtained from RNA taken from PBMCs.

This specimen consisted of peripheral blood mononuclear cells (PBMCs), obtained when the disease was refractory, from a patient treated with antithyroid drugs. The chain combines TRBV5-1 with TRBJ1-1; 9 bases are shared with TRBD1. The receptor was derived from a female donor with Graves disease. CDR3 region: CASSRRDRVSTEAFF. CDR3 DNA: TGCGCCAGCAGCCGTCGGGACAGGGTGAGCACTGAAGCTTTCTTT.